What follows are 23 T cell receptor beta chains derived from one specimen sequenced in a study of STAT3 mutations in large granular lymphocyte leukemia. Study-wide points: Every T-LGLL patient had at least one immunodominant TCRbeta clonotype.

Their target antigens are unknown. Measured with immunoSEQ multiplex PCR; TCRdb has only the in-frame clones, and not every one. The profile covers under 15,000 clones, with about 92% appearing a single time and roughly 31% taken by the ten largest. The sequencing sample was made of peripheral blood mononuclear cells. The source of these receptors is a man between 35 and 55 years old with T-cell large granular lymphocyte leukemia. Some clones in this sample may be carry-over from other donors' samples.

The chain combines TRBV5-1 with TRBJ2-5; D tentatively reads TRBD1 or TRBD2 (5 bases each). CDR3 length: 14 residues. From germline, CDR1 is SGHRS and CDR2 YFSETQ. Between the trimmed V and J ends, which lost 7 bases and 4 bases, there was a span of 17 bases. CDR3 DNA: TGCGCCAGCCGAATGGGGGTTGGAGGAGAGACCCAGTACTTC. Encoded protein: CASRMGVGGETQYF.

V and J are TRBV13 and TRBJ1-1; possible D gene TRBD1, 6 bases. The ends were cut back, 2 bases at V and 1 base at J, with 14 bases in the middle. CDR3 length equals 16 residues. Germline V gene sequence: CDR1 PRHDT, CDR2 FYEKMQ (reference sequence). The CDR3 nucleotides are TGTGCCAGCAGCTTACGGGGGGCGGGGCGGAACACTGAAGCTTTCTTT. Translating gives CASSLRGAGRNTEAFF.

The gene calls are TRBV4-1 and TRBJ1-2; 8 bases map to TRBD1. The germline V gene has CDR1 MGHRA and CDR2 YSYEKL. The CDR3 extends over 15 amino acids. Trimming at V came to 4 bases and at J to 0 bases, leaving 4 bases not matched to a gene. In DNA, the CDR3 is TGCGCCAGCAGCCCACAGGGGGAAGCTAACTATGGCTACACCTTC. Translation gives CASSPQGEANYGYTF.

This chain links TRBV5-4 with TRBJ2-7; 10 nucleotides align to TRBD2. V trimming: 3 bases; J trimming: 5 bases; junction bases outside the gene matches: 11. This CDR3 spans 16 amino acids. Germline assignment: CDR1 SGHNT and CDR2 YYREEE (reference sequence). In DNA, the CDR3 is TGTGCCAGCAGCTCGCCCAGCGGGGGGGGTTCCAACGAGCAGTACTTC. Its protein is CASSSPSGGGSNEQYF.

The genes are TRBV6-5 and TRBJ1-2; maybe TRBD1 (6 bases). Per the germline V gene, CDR1 is MNHEY and CDR2 is SVGAGI. CDR3 length: 14 amino acids. V lost 0 bases to trimming and J lost 6 bases, with 11 bases between them. The CDR3 reads CASSYSQGINGYTF. The CDR3 DNA follows: TGTGCCAGCAGTTACTCGCAGGGGATAAATGGCTACACCTTC.

This rearrangement joins TRBV27 to TRBJ2-1; TRBD2 matches at 10 bases. The trim removed 4 bases at V and 1 base at J, leaving 7 bases unmatched. Germline V gene data show CDR1 as MNHEY and CDR2 as SMNVEV (reference sequence). The CDR3 covers 17 residues. This CDR3 reads CASSSPPSGGSYNEQFF. CDR3 DNA: TGTGCCAGCAGTTCCCCGCCTAGCGGGGGATCCTACAATGAGCAGTTCTTC.

This chain uses TRBV29-1 with TRBJ2-7; maybe TRBD1 (5 bases). V was clipped by 0 bases and J by 0 bases, with 12 bases between them. This CDR3 spans 15 amino acids. Germline V CDR1 and CDR2: SQVTM, ANQGSEA. In nucleotides, the CDR3 is TGCAGCGTTGAAGATGAAGGGGTTAGCTCCTACGAGCAGTACTTC. As protein: CSVEDEGVSSYEQYF.

The rearrangement links TRBV28 to TRBJ1-5, with D perhaps TRBD1 (5 bases). The CDR3 length is 14 residues. CDR1 and CDR2 (germline): MDHEN, SYDVKM. V was cut by 5 bases and J by 3 bases, with 11 bases left in between. The CDR3 region has the DNA TGTGCCAGCAGTCGGCGGGGGACCAATCAGCCCCAGCATTTT. Amino acids: CASSRRGTNQPQHF.

The chain carries TRBV19 and TRBJ2-1; D is unclear. The length of the CDR3 is 12 residues. Germline loops: CDR1 LNHDA, CDR2 SQIVND (reference sequence). Trimming left V 1 base short and J 9 bases short, with 7 bases between. This CDR3 reads CASSIASTEQFF. The CDR3 DNA reads as TGTGCCAGTAGTATAGCCTCTACTGAGCAGTTCTTC.

The chain recombines TRBV9 with TRBJ1-1; D remains ambiguous. V was trimmed by 2 bases and J by 0 bases, leaving 11 bases between them. The CDR3 sequence is 15 residues long. Germline loops: CDR1 SGDLS, CDR2 YYNGEE. Here the CDR3 DNA reads TGTGCCAGCAGCGTCGGGCACCAACTGAACACTGAAGCTTTCTTT. It translates to CASSVGHQLNTEAFF. The full variable domain, with the rest looked up from reference TRBV9 and TRBJ1-1, is DSGVTQTPKHLITATGQRVTLRCSPRSGDLSVYWYQQSLDQGLQFLIQYYNGEERAKGNILERFSAQQFPDLHSELNLSSLELGDSALYFCASSVGHQLNTEAFFGQGTRLTVV.

The gene calls are TRBV29-1 and TRBJ2-4, with TRBD1 matching 9 bases. With 7 bases clipped from V and 7 bases from J, the junction kept 5 bases outside the gene matches. The length of the CDR3 is 12 residues. The germline gives CDR1 SQVTM, CDR2 ANQGSEA. The CDR3 DNA reads as TGCAGCGCTCGGACAGGGGAGAACATTCAGTACTTC. Amino acids: CSARTGENIQYF.

This clone is labeled as medium-sized. V gene TRBV19 combines with J gene TRBJ1-1; D unresolved. Between the trimmed V and J ends, which lost 5 bases and 0 bases, there was a span of 16 bases. Germline assignment: CDR1 LNHDA and CDR2 SQIVND (reference sequence). The CDR3 has 16 amino acids. The CDR3 protein is CASSPDASPLNTEAFF. The CDR3 bases are TGTGCCAGTAGTCCGGACGCATCTCCTTTGAACACTGAAGCTTTCTTT. The whole variable domain, remainder taken from reference TRBV19 and TRBJ1-1, is DGGITQSPKYLFRKEGQNVTLSCEQNLNHDAMYWYRQDPGQGLRLIYYSQIVNDFQKGDIAEGYSVSREKKESFPLTVTSAQKNPTAFYLCASSPDASPLNTEAFFGQGTRLTVV.

The rearrangement uses TRBV4-3 and TRBJ1-2; TRBD1 is a possible D gene (5 bases). Germline loops: CDR1 LGHNA, CDR2 YSLEER. The CDR3 runs to 14 residues. V was pared by 4 bases and J by 10 bases, with 19 bases between. CDR3: CASSPKEGALDYTF. The CDR3 region has the DNA TGCGCCAGCAGCCCCAAGGAAGGGGCCTTGGACTACACCTTC.

The chain uses TRBV4-3 and TRBJ2-3, with D possibly matching TRBD2 (6 bases). CDR1 and CDR2 from the germline V gene are LGHNA and YSLEER. Trimming removed 0 bases from V and 6 bases from J, with 13 bases in between. The CDR3 extends over 15 amino acids. DNA for the CDR3: TGCGCCAGCAGCCAAGATAAGACTAGTGGGGATACGCAGTATTTT. Translating gives CASSQDKTSGDTQYF.

The chain links TRBV28 to TRBJ1-2, with D maybe TRBD1 (5 bases). V was shortened by 7 bases and J by 1 base, with 13 bases between the two germline ends. From germline, CDR1 is MDHEN and CDR2 SYDVKM. The CDR3 has 14 residues. The CDR3 DNA follows: TGTGCCAGCAACACCCCGGGGGATAACTATGGCTACACCTTC. Translating it yields CASNTPGDNYGYTF.

This rearrangement joins TRBV10-1 to TRBJ2-7; D is perhaps TRBD2 (6 bases). The CDR3 totals 15 residues. Trimming removed 2 bases at V and 5 bases at J, with 16 bases between. Germline V gene data show CDR1 as WNHNN and CDR2 as SYGVQD (reference sequence). CDR3 nucleotide sequence: TGCGCCAGCAGTGAGAGGGGAGGTGTCGGTAACGAGCAGTACTTC. Translating gives CASSERGGVGNEQYF.

The rearrangement uses TRBV5-1 and TRBJ2-7, with D perhaps TRBD1 (7 bases). This CDR3 has 14 residues. CDR1 SGHRS and CDR2 YFSETQ come from the germline V gene. Trimming removed 2 bases at V and 3 bases at J, with 12 bases between. CDR3 protein: CASSLGGGNYEQYF. CDR3 in DNA: TGCGCCAGCAGCTTAGGAGGGGGCAACTACGAGCAGTACTTC.

CDR3 nucleotide sequence: TGTGCCAGCAATGAAGGGGAGGGCTCCTATAATTCACCCCTCCACTTT. It codes for CASNEGEGSYNSPLHF. The chain combines TRBV5-4 with TRBJ1-6, with a tentative D call TRBD1 (5 bases). The CDR3 length is 16 residues. The V end was cut by 6 bases, the J end by 0 bases, with 13 bases between. Germline-derived CDR1 and CDR2 are SGHNT and YYREEE (reference sequence).

This chain joins TRBV18 and TRBJ2-2; 9 positions agree with TRBD2. With V trimmed by 5 bases and J by 4 bases, 5 bases remained unmatched. The CDR3 has 15 residues. Germline CDR1 and CDR2: KGHSH and LQKENI. The CDR3 spells CASSALAGRTGELFF. The CDR3 coding sequence is TGTGCCAGCTCAGCTCTAGCGGGACGCACCGGGGAGCTGTTTTTT.

By sample share, this clone is medium-sized (0.01 to 0.1%). CDR3 sequence: CASSGPGTRYGYTF. The DNA for the CDR3 is TGTGCCAGCAGCGGCCCCGGGACACGGTATGGCTACACCTTC. The chain has TRBV9 and TRBJ1-2; tentatively, D is TRBD1 (6 bases). The CDR3 runs to 14 residues. Germline CDR1 SGDLS, CDR2 YYNGEE. The V end lost 3 bases, the J end lost 5 bases, and 14 bases lay between the germline ends.

The chain combines TRBV6-1 with TRBJ2-6, with D uncertain. This CDR3 contains 15 residues. Trimming stripped 8 bases from V and 4 bases from J, with 15 bases between. Germline values: CDR1 MNHNS, CDR2 SASEGT. Here the CDR3 DNA reads TGTGCCAGCGCCCCCCTAGGGTCCGGGGCCAACGTCCTGACTTTC. The encoded protein is CASAPLGSGANVLTF.

The chain employs TRBV11-2 and TRBJ2-6, with D perhaps matching TRBD1 (6 bases). Germline V lookup: CDR1 SGHAT, CDR2 FQNNGV. The CDR3 extends over 17 amino acids. Trimming took off 0 bases at V and 5 bases at J, with 14 bases between the two ends. The CDR3 is CASSLERGSTRANVLTF. The DNA of the CDR3 is TGTGCCAGCAGCTTAGAGAGGGGGAGTACGCGGGCCAACGTCCTGACTTTC.

This clone was counted a single time. The chain has TRBV7-9 and TRBJ1-5; D not resolved. CDR3 length: 15 residues. CDR1 and CDR2 (germline): SEHNR, FQNEAQ (reference sequence). DNA of the CDR3: TGTGTTCCGCCTCCCCCCGGGGTGTGGAATCAGCCCCAGCATTTT. Its protein is CVPPPPGVWNQPQHF.